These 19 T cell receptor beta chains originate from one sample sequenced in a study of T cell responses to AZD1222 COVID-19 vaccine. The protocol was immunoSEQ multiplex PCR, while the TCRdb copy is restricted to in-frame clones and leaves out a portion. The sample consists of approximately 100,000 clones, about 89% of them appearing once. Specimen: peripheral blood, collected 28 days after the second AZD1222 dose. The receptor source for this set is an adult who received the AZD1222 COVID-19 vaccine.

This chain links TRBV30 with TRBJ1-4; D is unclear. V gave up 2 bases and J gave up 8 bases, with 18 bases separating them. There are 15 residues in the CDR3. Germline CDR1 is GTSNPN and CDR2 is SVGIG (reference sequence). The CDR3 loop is CAWSSRTAGGEKLFF. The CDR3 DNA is TGTGCCTGGAGTTCACGGACGGCGGGAGGGGAAAAACTGTTTTTT.

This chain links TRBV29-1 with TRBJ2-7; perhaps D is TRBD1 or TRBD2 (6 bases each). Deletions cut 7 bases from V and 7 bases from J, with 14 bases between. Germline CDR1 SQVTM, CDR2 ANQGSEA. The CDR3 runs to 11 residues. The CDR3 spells CSAGTQGEQYF. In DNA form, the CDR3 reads TGCAGCGCCGGGACTCAGGGGGAGCAGTACTTC.

CDR3 region: CASSDSSRESYGYTF. Here the CDR3 DNA reads TGTGCCAGCAGTGACTCGAGCAGGGAGAGCTATGGCTACACCTTC. The chain couples TRBV6-4 to TRBJ1-2, with D tentatively TRBD1 (5 bases). V was pared by 0 bases and J by 4 bases, with 12 bases between. The germline V gene has CDR1 MRHNA and CDR2 SNTAGT. The CDR3 length is 15 residues.

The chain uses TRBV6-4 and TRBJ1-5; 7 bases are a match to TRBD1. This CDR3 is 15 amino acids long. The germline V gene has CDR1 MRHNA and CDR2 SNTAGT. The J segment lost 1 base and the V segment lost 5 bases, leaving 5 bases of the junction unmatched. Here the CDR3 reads CASSPQGGSNQPQHF. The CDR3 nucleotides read TGTGCCAGCAGTCCCCAGGGGGGAAGCAATCAGCCCCAGCATTTT.

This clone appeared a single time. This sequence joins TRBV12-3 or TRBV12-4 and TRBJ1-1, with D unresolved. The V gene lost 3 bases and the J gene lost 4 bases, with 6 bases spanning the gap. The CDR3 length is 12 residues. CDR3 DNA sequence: TGTGCCAGCAGTTTTGCAGTCACTGAAGCTTTCTTT. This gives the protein CASSFAVTEAFF.

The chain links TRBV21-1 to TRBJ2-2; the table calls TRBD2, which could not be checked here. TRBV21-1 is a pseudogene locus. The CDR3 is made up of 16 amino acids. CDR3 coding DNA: TGTGCCAGCAGCATAGCGGACGAGGAGGACGCCGGGGAGCTGTTTTTT. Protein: CASSIADEEDAGELFF.

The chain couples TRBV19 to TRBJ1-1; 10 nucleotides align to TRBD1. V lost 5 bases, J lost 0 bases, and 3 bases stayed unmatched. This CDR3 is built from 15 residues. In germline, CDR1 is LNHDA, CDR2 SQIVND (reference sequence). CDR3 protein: CASSGTGVVNTEAFF. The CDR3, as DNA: TGTGCCAGTAGTGGGACAGGGGTTGTGAACACTGAAGCTTTCTTT.

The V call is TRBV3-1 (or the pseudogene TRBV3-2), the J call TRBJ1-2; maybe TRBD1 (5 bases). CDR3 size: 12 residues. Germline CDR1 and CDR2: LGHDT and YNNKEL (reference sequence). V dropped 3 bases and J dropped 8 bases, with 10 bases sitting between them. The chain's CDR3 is CASSQGDGGYTF. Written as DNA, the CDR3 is TGTGCCAGCAGCCAGGGGGATGGGGGCTACACCTTC.

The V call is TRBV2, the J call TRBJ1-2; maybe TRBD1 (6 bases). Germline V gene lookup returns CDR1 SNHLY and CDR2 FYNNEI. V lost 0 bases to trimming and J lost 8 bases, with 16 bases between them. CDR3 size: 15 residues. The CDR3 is CASSEARLQGGGYTF. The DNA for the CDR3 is TGTGCCAGCAGTGAAGCGCGATTACAGGGAGGAGGCTACACCTTC.

CDR3 nucleotides: TGTGCCAGTGGGTCTGGGACCTACGAGCAGTACTTC. It is translated as CASGSGTYEQYF. The V and J genes are TRBV2 and TRBJ2-7; D is unclear. Germline CDR1 SNHLY, CDR2 FYNNEI. The CDR3 is made up of 12 amino acids. Between the trimmed V and J ends, which lost 9 bases and 2 bases, there was a span of 11 bases.

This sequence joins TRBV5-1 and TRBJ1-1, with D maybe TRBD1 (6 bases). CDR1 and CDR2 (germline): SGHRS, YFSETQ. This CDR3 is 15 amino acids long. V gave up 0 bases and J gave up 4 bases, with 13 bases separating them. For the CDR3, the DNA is TGCGCCAGCAGCTTGGTGGGGGGGCGTATCACTGAAGCTTTCTTT. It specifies CASSLVGGRITEAFF.

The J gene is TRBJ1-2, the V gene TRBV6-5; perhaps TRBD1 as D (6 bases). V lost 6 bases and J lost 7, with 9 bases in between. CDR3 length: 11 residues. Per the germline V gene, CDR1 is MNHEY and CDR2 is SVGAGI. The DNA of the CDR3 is TGTGCCAGCAGAAGGGGGGGTGGCTACACCTTC. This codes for CASRRGGGYTF.

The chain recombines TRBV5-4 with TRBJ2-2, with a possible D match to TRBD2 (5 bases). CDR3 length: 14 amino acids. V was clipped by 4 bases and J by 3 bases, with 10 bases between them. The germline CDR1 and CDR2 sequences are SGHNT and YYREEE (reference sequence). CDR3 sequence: CASSLDSYTGELFF. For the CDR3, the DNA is TGTGCCAGCAGCCTGGACTCATACACCGGGGAGCTGTTTTTT.

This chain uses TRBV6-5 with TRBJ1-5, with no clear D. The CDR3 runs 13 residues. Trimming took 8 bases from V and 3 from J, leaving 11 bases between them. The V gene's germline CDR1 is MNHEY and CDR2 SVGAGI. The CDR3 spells CASVGRHNQPQHF. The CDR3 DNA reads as TGTGCCAGCGTCGGACGGCACAATCAGCCCCAGCATTTT.

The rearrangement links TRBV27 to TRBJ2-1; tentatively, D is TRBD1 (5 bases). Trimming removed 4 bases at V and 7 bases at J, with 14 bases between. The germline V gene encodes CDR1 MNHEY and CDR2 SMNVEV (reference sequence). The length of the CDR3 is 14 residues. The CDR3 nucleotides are TGTGCCAGCAGTTCCCAGGGAACGGTGAATGAGCAGTTCTTC. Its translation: CASSSQGTVNEQFF.

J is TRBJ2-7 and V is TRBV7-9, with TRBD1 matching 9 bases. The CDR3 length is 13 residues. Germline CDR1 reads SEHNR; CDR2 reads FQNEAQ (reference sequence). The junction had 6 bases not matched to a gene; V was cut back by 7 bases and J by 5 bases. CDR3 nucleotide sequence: TGTGCCAGCATGCGGACAGGGGACAACGAGCAGTACTTC. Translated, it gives CASMRTGDNEQYF.

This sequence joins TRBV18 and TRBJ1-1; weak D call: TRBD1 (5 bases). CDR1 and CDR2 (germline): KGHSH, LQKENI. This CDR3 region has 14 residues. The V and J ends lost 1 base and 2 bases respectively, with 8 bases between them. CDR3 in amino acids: CASSPQGRNTEAFF. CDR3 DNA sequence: TGTGCCAGCTCACCACAGGGGCGCAACACTGAAGCTTTCTTT.

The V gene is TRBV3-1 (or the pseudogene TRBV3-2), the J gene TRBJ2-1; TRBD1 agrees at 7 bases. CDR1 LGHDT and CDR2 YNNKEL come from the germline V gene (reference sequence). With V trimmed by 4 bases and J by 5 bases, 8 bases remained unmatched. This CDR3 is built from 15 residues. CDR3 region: CASSRNRGMHNEQFF. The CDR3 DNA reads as TGTGCCAGCAGCCGAAACAGGGGCATGCACAATGAGCAGTTCTTC.

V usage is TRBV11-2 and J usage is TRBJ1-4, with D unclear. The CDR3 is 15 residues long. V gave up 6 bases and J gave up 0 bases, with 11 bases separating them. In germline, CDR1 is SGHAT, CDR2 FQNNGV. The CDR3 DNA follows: TGTGCCAGCAGTTTCAACGCCGCAACTAATGAAAAACTGTTTTTT. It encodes CASSFNAATNEKLFF.